The rows below give T cell receptor beta chains drawn from one sample of a study of blood T cell repertoires in COVID-19. The repertoire was sequenced with immunoSEQ multiplex PCR; TCRdb's copy has only in-frame clones and lacks some. The data hold 120,000 to 150,000 clones, with about four fifths observed a single time. The sample comprised peripheral blood. These receptors all stem from a human donor with acute or convalescent COVID-19. The donor label of this sample is uncertain. Both conserved end residues are part of each CDR3.

V,CDR3
TRBV19,CASTREGTDTQYF
TRBV4-1,CASSPEDSAYEQYF
TRBV5-1,CASSMDRVEYYTGELFF
TRBV13,CASSPSGTFYNEQFF
TRBV20-1,CSASRGRDMNTEAFF
TRBV2,CASSDSGVHSGANVLTF
TRBV3-1/TRBV3-2,CASSRVAGDEAFF
TRBV5-1,CASSLEYGYEQYF
TRBV5-4,CASSPGQGEKLFF
TRBV10-3,CAISDPGQASYPSTDTQYF
TRBV19,CASSIPLDRPGWDIPQHF
TRBV6-5,CASIGLAEAFF
TRBV6-5,CASGGQGADSPLHF
TRBV5-1,CASSLGVAGEETQYF
TRBV24-1,CATNDGTGSGNTIYF
TRBV5-1,CASSPGQESYFLYGYTF
TRBV2,CASSGTGGVTGELFF
TRBV10-2,CASKVGQAWDGYTF
TRBV11-2,CASSSPRGRNTEAFF
TRBV10-3,CAISAAGQAYNEQFF
TRBV30,CAWSERTVNSPLHF
TRBV19,CASNPPGQGDTGELFF
TRBV7-9,CASTGQGSNQPQHF
TRBV5-1,CASSPGQGVHQPQHF